A selection of T cell receptor beta chains follows, all from one sample in a study of cytomegalovirus exposure and HLA in healthy donors. Here immunoSEQ multiplex PCR was the method, and the copy in TCRdb shows in-frame clones only, minus some. The table lists roughly 40,000 clones, 81% of them singletons, with about 9.3% in the top ten. Sequencing input: PBMCs. The receptors were gathered from a woman aged 35 to 49 in good health and CMV-seronegative. The CDR3 runs from the conserved cysteine through the conserved F or W. A D gene is named only where the DNA matches it firmly. Some rows have no size entry. The others give once, few or many, or a class for an expanded clone.

D gene,J gene,CDR3 length,clone size,V gene,CDR3 DNA,CDR3 protein
-,TRBJ2-1,13,-,TRBV6-4,TGTGCCAGCAGCCTGAGCGGGTACAATGAGCAGTTCTTC,CASSLSGYNEQFF
-,TRBJ2-3,14,-,TRBV5-1,TGCGCCAGCAGCTTTGGTACTGCCTCCCAAACGCAGTATTTT,CASSFGTASQTQYF
-,TRBJ1-6,11,-,TRBV20-1,TGCAGTGCTAGAACGGATTCACCCCTCCACTTT,CSARTDSPLHF
-,TRBJ1-3,15,-,TRBV6-5,TGTGCCAGCAGATTAAAAACGAGCTCTGGAAACACCATATATTTT,CASRLKTSSGNTIYF
TRBD1,TRBJ2-1,16,-,TRBV5-8,TGTGCCAGCAGCGCTCGGACAGGGAGCCCCTACAATGAGCAGTTCTTC,CASSARTGSPYNEQFF
-,TRBJ1-1,13,-,TRBV7-8,TGTGCCAGCAGCTCGTTTCTTGACACTGAAGCTTTCTTT,CASSSFLDTEAFF
TRBD2,TRBJ2-1,16,few,TRBV4-2,TGTGCCAGCAGCCAAGACCCTAGCGGGGACTACAATGAGCAGTTCTTC,CASSQDPSGDYNEQFF
-,TRBJ1-1,15,once,TRBV19,TGTGCCAGTATCCCTCGACGCGGGCTGAACACTGAAGCTTTCTTT,CASIPRRGLNTEAFF
TRBD1,TRBJ1-2,15,few,TRBV5-4,TGTGCCAGCAGTCAGGACAGGGGGACGACGAGAAGCTACACCTTC,CASSQDRGTTRSYTF
TRBD1,TRBJ1-2,16,-,TRBV9,TGTGCCAGCAGCGTAGATTGGGCAGGGGGCGCCTATGGCTACACCTTC,CASSVDWAGGAYGYTF
-,TRBJ1-3,17,once,TRBV13,TGTGCCAGCAGCTCCAAACCAGGGCAGCGAAGCGGAAACACCATATATTTT,CASSSKPGQRSGNTIYF
TRBD2,TRBJ2-5,15,-,TRBV5-4,TGTGCCAGCAGCCCGGGGGGGAGCGGGGCGGAGACCCAGTACTTC,CASSPGGSGAETQYF
-,TRBJ1-1,14,-,TRBV11-3,TGTGCCAGCAGCTTGGACAGATTGAACACTGAAGCTTTCTTT,CASSLDRLNTEAFF
-,TRBJ2-3,15,-,TRBV7-6,TGTGCCAGCAGCTTTAGCCAGACTAAGGAAGATACGCAGTATTTT,CASSFSQTKEDTQYF
-,TRBJ2-5,13,-,TRBV19,TGTGCCAGTAACGCACAGGGAATGGAGACCCAGTACTTC,CASNAQGMETQYF
TRBD1,TRBJ1-1,14,once,TRBV19,TGTGCCAGTATTAAGGACAGGGGAGTGACTGAAGCTTTCTTT,CASIKDRGVTEAFF